This T cell receptor (beta chain) is from a study of immune characterization of retroperitoneal liposarcoma. Via MiXCR, TCRdb re-called the PCR reads, giving one row per CDR3 protein. The sample carries roughly 12,000 distinct CDR3 sequences, approximately 26% recorded once. The ends lost 5 bases at V and 0 bases at J; junction bases unmatched: 9. This CDR3 has 16 residues. CDR1 is MNHEY, CDR2 SMNVEV, per germline (reference sequence). The sample comprised tumor tissue. The J gene is TRBJ1-1, the V gene TRBV27; TRBD1 aligns across 7 bases. This TCR was sampled from a female donor with retroperitoneal liposarcoma. The CDR3 nucleotides read TGTGCCAGCAGTCCACCGGATAGGGGGCTGAACACTGAAGCTTTCTTT. It encodes CASSPPDRGLNTEAFF.